This T cell receptor (beta chain) was documented in a study of siplizumab effects on memory and regulatory T cells. Findings of the study overall: Left unconfirmed was the suppressive function of proliferating Tregs from siplizumab cultures. Alloreactive sequences tracing back to unstimulated CD4+ memory cells were significantly reduced by siplizumab.

Concerning this clone itself: Its specificity is unknown.

This table comes from immunoSEQ multiplex PCR, and its TCRdb copy is limited to in-frame clones, with some not included. The top ten clones hold about 40% of a sample with 55,000 to 70,000 clones, approximately 95% of them seen once. Between the trimmed V and J ends, which lost 2 bases and 3 bases, there was a span of 11 bases. Looked up from germline, CDR1 is SNHLY and CDR2 is FYNNEI. The CDR3 extends over 15 amino acids. This receptor was identified in a human donor in good health. Specimen: CD8+ T cells sorted from blood. This chain joins TRBV2 and TRBJ2-1; the D gene is possibly TRBD2 (5 bases). CDR3 in amino acids: CASSELARSYNEQFF. Written as DNA, the CDR3 is TGTGCCAGCAGTGAATTAGCGCGCAGCTACAATGAGCAGTTCTTC.